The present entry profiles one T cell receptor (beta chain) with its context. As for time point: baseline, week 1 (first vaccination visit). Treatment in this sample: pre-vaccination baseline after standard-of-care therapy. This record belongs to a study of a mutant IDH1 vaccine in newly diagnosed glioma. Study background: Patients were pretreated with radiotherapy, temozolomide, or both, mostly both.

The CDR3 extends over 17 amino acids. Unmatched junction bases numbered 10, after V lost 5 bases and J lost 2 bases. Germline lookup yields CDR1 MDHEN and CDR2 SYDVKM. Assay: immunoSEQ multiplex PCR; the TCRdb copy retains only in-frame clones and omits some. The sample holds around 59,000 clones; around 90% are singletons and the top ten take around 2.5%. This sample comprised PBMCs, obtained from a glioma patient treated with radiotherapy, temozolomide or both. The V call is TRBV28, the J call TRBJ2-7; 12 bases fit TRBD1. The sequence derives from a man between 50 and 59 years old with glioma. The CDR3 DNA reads TGTGCCAGCAGTCCACGGGGACAGGGGGCGAGGACCTACGAGCAGTACTTC. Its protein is CASSPRGQGARTYEQYF.